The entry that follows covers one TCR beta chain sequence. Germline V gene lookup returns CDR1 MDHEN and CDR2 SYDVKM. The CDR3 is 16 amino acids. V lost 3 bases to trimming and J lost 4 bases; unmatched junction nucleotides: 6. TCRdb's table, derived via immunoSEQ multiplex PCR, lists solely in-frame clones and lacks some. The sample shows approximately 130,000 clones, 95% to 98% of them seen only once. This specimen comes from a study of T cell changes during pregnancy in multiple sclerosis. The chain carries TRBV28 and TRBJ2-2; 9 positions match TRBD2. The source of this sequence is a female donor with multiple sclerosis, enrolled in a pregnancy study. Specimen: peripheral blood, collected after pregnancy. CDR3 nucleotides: TGTGCCAGCAGTTTGGGCGGGAGGGTCGGCACCGGGGAGCTGTTTTTT. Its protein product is CASSLGGRVGTGELFF.